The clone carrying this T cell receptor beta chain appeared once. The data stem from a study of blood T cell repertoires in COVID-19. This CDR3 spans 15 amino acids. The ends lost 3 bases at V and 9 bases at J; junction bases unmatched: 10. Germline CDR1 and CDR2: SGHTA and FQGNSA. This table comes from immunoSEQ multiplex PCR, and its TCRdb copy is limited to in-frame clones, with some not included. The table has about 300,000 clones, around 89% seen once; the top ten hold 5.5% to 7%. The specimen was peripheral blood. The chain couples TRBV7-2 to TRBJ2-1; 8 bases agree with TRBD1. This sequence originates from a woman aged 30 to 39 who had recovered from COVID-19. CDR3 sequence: CASSFHRGFVGEQFF. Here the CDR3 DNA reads TGTGCCAGCAGCTTCCACAGGGGGTTTGTGGGTGAGCAGTTCTTC.